Each of the 24 T cell receptor beta chains below was sequenced from the same sample in a study of cytomegalovirus exposure and HLA in healthy donors. Amplification used 60 Vbeta primers and 13 Jbeta primers. Method: immunoSEQ multiplex PCR; TCRdb's copy keeps in-frame clones and lacks some. The data hold about 89,000 clones, with about 72% observed a single time. What was sequenced was PBMCs. The source of these receptors is a man younger than 40 in good health and CMV-seronegative.

This clone appeared a few times. The chain links TRBV7-2 to TRBJ2-2; TRBD1 agrees at 7 bases. The CDR3 is 16 residues long. Germline trimming cut 6 bases from V and 1 base from J; bases unmatched to any gene: 8. Germline CDR1 SGHTA, CDR2 FQGNSA. The CDR3 bases are TGTGCCAGCAGTCGTCGTAGGACAGGGAACACCGGGGAGCTGTTTTTT. Amino acids: CASSRRRTGNTGELFF.

CDR3 protein: CASSLSRSAYEQYF. The CDR3 DNA reads TGTGCCAGCAGCTTAAGCAGGTCAGCCTACGAGCAGTACTTC. This chain links TRBV7-2 with TRBJ2-7; D uncertain. Trimming removed 2 bases at V and 2 bases at J, with 10 bases between. In germline, CDR1 is SGHTA, CDR2 FQGNSA. The CDR3 is 14 amino acids.

V is TRBV6-4 and J is TRBJ2-3, with 7 bases fitting TRBD1. The V gene's germline CDR1 is MRHNA and CDR2 SNTAGT. The ends lost 6 bases at V and 4 bases at J; junction bases unmatched: 10. This CDR3 comprises 15 residues. In DNA, the CDR3 is TGTGCCAGCAGCCCCGGGACAGAGGAGTCAGATACGCAGTATTTT. Translation gives CASSPGTEESDTQYF.

The J gene is TRBJ2-7, the V gene TRBV6-5, with D uncertain. The CDR3 extends over 15 amino acids. Germline V gene sequence: CDR1 MNHEY, CDR2 SVGAGI. V was clipped by 6 bases and J by 0 bases, with 15 bases between them. In DNA form, the CDR3 reads TGTGCCAGCAGGTTTACACCAGAAAACTCCTACGAGCAGTACTTC. It translates to CASRFTPENSYEQYF.

The chain is built from TRBV6-5 and TRBJ1-2; 9 bases agree with TRBD1. Trimming removed 6 bases from V and 3 bases from J; junction bases left unmatched: 5. The CDR3 runs to 14 residues. The germline CDR1 and CDR2 sequences are MNHEY and SVGAGI. The CDR3 DNA reads TGTGCCAGCAGCCGGACAGGGGTGCACTATGGCTACACCTTC. This encodes CASSRTGVHYGYTF.

The rearrangement joins TRBV27 to TRBJ2-3; D is possibly TRBD2 (5 bases). The germline V gene has CDR1 MNHEY and CDR2 SMNVEV (reference sequence). Trimming cost V 2 bases and J 6 bases, with 9 bases left between them. This CDR3 is 13 amino acids long. The CDR3 loop is CASSLTGYDTQYF. DNA of the CDR3: TGTGCCAGCAGTTTAACGGGGTATGATACGCAGTATTTT.

This sequence joins TRBV30 and TRBJ1-6; possibly TRBD1 for D (5 bases). The CDR3 runs to 15 residues. Trimming stripped 1 base from V and 0 bases from J, with 7 bases between. Germline assignment: CDR1 GTSNPN and CDR2 SVGIG (reference sequence). This CDR3 reads CAWSAGISYNSPLHF. The CDR3 DNA sequence: TGTGCCTGGAGTGCAGGGATCTCCTATAATTCACCCCTCCACTTT.

The chain joins TRBV4-3 to TRBJ2-7, with D perhaps matching TRBD1 (5 bases). The CDR3 loop spans 13 amino acids. The V end was cut by 5 bases, the J end by 6 bases, with 14 bases between. Germline V CDR1 and CDR2: LGHNA, YSLEER. CDR3 region: CASSDGWGSEQYF. DNA for the CDR3: TGCGCCAGCAGCGATGGATGGGGCAGCGAGCAGTACTTC.

This clone was seen just once. The rearrangement links TRBV7-9 to TRBJ1-6, with 8 nucleotides matching TRBD1. The CDR3 covers 16 residues. The trim removed 0 bases at V and 6 bases at J, leaving 4 bases unmatched. Germline V gene data show CDR1 as SEHNR and CDR2 as FQNEAQ (reference sequence). CDR3 in amino acids: CASSLAPGQVNSPLHF. The CDR3 nucleotides are TGTGCCAGCAGCTTAGCGCCGGGACAGGTTAATTCACCCCTCCACTTT.

This clone was found a few times. The genes are TRBV9 and TRBJ2-7; 11 bases map to TRBD2. The V segment lost 2 bases and the J segment 2 bases; nucleotides outside the gene matches: 3. Germline CDR1 SGDLS, CDR2 YYNGEE. This CDR3 is 15 amino acids long. DNA of the CDR3: TGTGCCAGCAGCGTGGGGACTAGCGGAACCTACGAGCAGTACTTC. Encoded protein: CASSVGTSGTYEQYF.

This clone occurred a few times. This chain joins TRBV6-5 and TRBJ1-5; D is possibly TRBD1 (5 bases). Between the trimmed V and J ends, which lost 0 bases and 9 bases, there was a span of 12 bases. Looked up from germline, CDR1 is MNHEY and CDR2 is SVGAGI. The CDR3 totals 14 residues. DNA of the CDR3: TGTGCCAGCAGTTACTCCCGGACGGGGGGGCCCCAGCATTTT. Translation: CASSYSRTGGPQHF.

V is TRBV19 and J is TRBJ1-5; maybe TRBD1 (5 bases). The V gene's germline CDR1 is LNHDA and CDR2 SQIVND (reference sequence). The V end lost 2 bases, the J end lost 4 bases, and 9 bases lay between the germline ends. There are 14 residues in the CDR3. CDR3: CASSIRDYNQPQHF. The CDR3, as DNA: TGTGCCAGTAGTATAAGGGACTATAATCAGCCCCAGCATTTT.

This clone occurred a few times. The chain links TRBV5-1 to TRBJ1-4, with TRBD1 identical over 9 bases. Germline-derived CDR1 and CDR2 are SGHRS and YFSETQ. V was clipped by 4 bases and J by 5 bases; unmatched bases: 9. The CDR3 is made up of 16 amino acids. The DNA for the CDR3 is TGCGCCAGCAGCGTAACTGGGACAGGGCCGAATGAAAAACTGTTTTTT. Its translation: CASSVTGTGPNEKLFF.

The table lists this clone with a few counts. The chain couples TRBV4-1 to TRBJ1-5; no clear D gene. CDR1 is MGHRA, CDR2 YSYEKL, per germline. V was cut by 1 base and J by 3 bases, with 10 bases left in between. The CDR3 consists of 15 residues. Here the CDR3 reads CASSQGGADNQPQHF. CDR3 coding DNA: TGCGCCAGCAGCCAAGGGGGAGCTGACAATCAGCCCCAGCATTTT.

This clone was recorded a few times. This chain joins TRBV6-4 and TRBJ2-3, with TRBD2 matching 12 bases. Germline V gives CDR1 MRHNA, CDR2 SNTAGT. V gave up 0 bases and J gave up 5 bases; unmatched junction bases: 0. The CDR3 covers 15 residues. The CDR3 loop is CASSDSTSGGDTQYF. DNA of the CDR3: TGTGCCAGCAGTGACTCGACTAGCGGGGGAGATACGCAGTATTTT.

The chain links TRBV14 to TRBJ2-7; D is possibly TRBD2 (5 bases). Trimming took 4 bases from V and 3 from J, leaving 13 bases between them. Germline-derived CDR1 and CDR2 are SGHDN and FVKESK. This CDR3 has 14 residues. The CDR3 sequence is CASSPGKGNYEQYF. CDR3 DNA sequence: TGTGCCAGCAGCCCCGGGAAGGGCAACTACGAGCAGTACTTC.

This chain joins TRBV4-3 and TRBJ1-4; the match to TRBD1 covers 8 bases. With 0 bases clipped from V and 5 bases from J, the junction kept 2 bases outside the gene matches. Per germline, CDR1 LGHNA and CDR2 YSLEER. This CDR3 is 15 amino acids long. CDR3 protein: CASSQDGTGNEKLFF. The CDR3 DNA reads as TGCGCCAGCAGCCAAGATGGGACAGGCAATGAAAAACTGTTTTTT.

The chain has TRBV7-8 and TRBJ1-5; the match to TRBD1 covers 7 bases. Germline V gene lookup returns CDR1 SGHVS and CDR2 FQNEAQ. This CDR3 comprises 14 residues. After removal of 7 bases from V and 3 bases from J, the junction contained 6 bases not matched to a gene. Written as DNA, the CDR3 is TGTGCCAGCAATAAGGGACAGAACAATCAGCCCCAGCATTTT. Translation gives CASNKGQNNQPQHF.

This clone was detected a few times. CDR3 residues: CASSGRTVMNTEAFF. Here the CDR3 DNA reads TGCGCCAGCAGTGGTCGGACAGTGATGAACACTGAAGCTTTCTTT. The chain joins TRBV10-2 to TRBJ1-1; TRBD1 is a possible D gene (6 bases). This CDR3 contains 15 residues. V was clipped by 4 bases and J by 0 bases, with 12 bases between them. Germline loops: CDR1 WSHSY, CDR2 SAAADI.

The chain couples TRBV6-1 to TRBJ2-1; a weak D match, TRBD1 (5 bases). Trimming took 7 bases from V and 5 from J, leaving 15 bases between them. CDR3 length equals 14 residues. The germline V gene encodes CDR1 MNHNS and CDR2 SASEGT. CDR3: CASKGLFPNNEQFF. Written as DNA, the CDR3 is TGTGCCAGCAAGGGGTTATTCCCCAACAATGAGCAGTTCTTC.

This rearrangement joins TRBV7-2 to TRBJ2-1; D is undetermined. The CDR3 runs 13 residues. V was clipped by 1 base and J by 6 bases, with 7 bases between them. Germline V gene lookup returns CDR1 SGHTA and CDR2 FQGNSA. CDR3 protein: CASSLGQANEQFF. In nucleotides, the CDR3 is TGTGCCAGCAGCTTAGGACAAGCCAATGAGCAGTTCTTC.

This chain connects TRBV5-4 to TRBJ2-4, with a tentative D call TRBD2 (6 bases). The CDR3 is 16 residues long. Germline CDR1 and CDR2: SGHNT and YYREEE (reference sequence). Trimming left V 1 base short and J 2 bases short, with 13 bases between. CDR3 in amino acids: CASSLPAGNSKNIQYF. The CDR3 bases are TGTGCCAGCAGCTTGCCTGCGGGAAACTCCAAAAACATTCAGTACTTC.

The gene calls are TRBV5-1 and TRBJ2-7, with D possibly TRBD1 on 5 matching bases. Deletions cut 0 bases from V and 3 bases from J, with 10 bases between. Germline assignment: CDR1 SGHRS and CDR2 YFSETQ. This CDR3 has 14 residues. In nucleotides, the CDR3 is TGCGCCAGCAGCTTGGAGGGGATGCTCTACGAGCAGTACTTC. Translating gives CASSLEGMLYEQYF.

The chain combines TRBV9 with TRBJ2-5, with 8 positions matching TRBD2. J gave up 4 bases and V 4 bases, and 18 bases lay outside the gene matches. Germline V gene data show CDR1 as SGDLS and CDR2 as YYNGEE. The CDR3 extends over 18 amino acids. The DNA of the CDR3 is TGTGCCAGCAGCCCTCGGGGGGGGATGGCGGGAGGAGGAGAGACCCAGTACTTC. The encoded protein is CASSPRGGMAGGGETQYF.